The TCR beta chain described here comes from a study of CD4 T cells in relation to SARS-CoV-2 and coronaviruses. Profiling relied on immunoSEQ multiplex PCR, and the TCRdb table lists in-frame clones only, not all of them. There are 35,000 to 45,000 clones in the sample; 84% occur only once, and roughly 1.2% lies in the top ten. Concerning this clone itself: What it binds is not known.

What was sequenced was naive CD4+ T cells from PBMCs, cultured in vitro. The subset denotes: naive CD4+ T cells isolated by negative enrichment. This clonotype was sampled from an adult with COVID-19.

The CDR3 region has the DNA TGTGCCAGCAGTGAAGCCCGGGATTATGAGCAGTTCTTC. Amino acid sequence: CASSEARDYEQFF. The gene calls are TRBV2 and TRBJ2-1, with a possible D match to TRBD2 (5 bases). Germline CDR1 and CDR2: SNHLY and FYNNEI. Trimming took 0 bases from V and 8 from J, leaving 8 bases between them. The length of the CDR3 is 13 residues.